This T cell receptor (beta chain) was captured by sequencing in a study of cytomegalovirus exposure and HLA in healthy donors. Study results and limitations: Excluded were some V segments that proved indistinguishable, including TRBV6-2 and TRBV6-3. Researchers reported in a later analysis that a missense DCLRE1C variant was tied to TCR beta V- and J-gene trimming. Rare TCR sequences dominated, though some public TCRs recurred in many donors.

On this clone itself: The target antigen is unknown.

13 Jbeta primers and 60 Vbeta primers were used for the PCR. The table came from immunoSEQ multiplex PCR; TCRdb's copy has only in-frame clones and leaves some out. Counted here are roughly 150,000 clones, roughly 78% occurring once; the ten biggest clones make up 6% to 7.5%. Germline-derived CDR1 and CDR2 are SGDLS and YYNGEE. The CDR3 extends over 16 amino acids. With 4 bases clipped from V and 6 bases from J, the junction kept 12 bases outside the gene matches. The chain has TRBV9 and TRBJ2-1, with 8 nucleotides matching TRBD2. This TCR was recovered from a man aged 35-49 years in good health and CMV-seropositive. Sequenced material: PBMCs. CDR3 sequence: CASSSRTSWSGNEQFF. CDR3 in DNA: TGTGCCAGCAGCTCCCGGACTAGCTGGAGTGGCAATGAGCAGTTCTTC.